This TCR beta chain was observed in a study of T cell repertoires in ileal Crohn's disease. Study summary: Operated complications were stricturing disease (roughly 60%) and penetrating disease (around 40%).

Profiling relied on immunoSEQ multiplex PCR, and the TCRdb table lists in-frame clones only, not all of them. The repertoire holds about 14,000 clones, with 65% to 85% as singletons. Germline assignment: CDR1 SGHRS and CDR2 YFSETQ. The CDR3 totals 15 residues. Between the trimmed V and J ends, which lost 3 bases and 4 bases, there was a span of 14 bases. The rearrangement links TRBV5-1 to TRBJ2-1; D is ambiguous. Material for sequencing was ileal tissue. This receptor was obtained from an adult with Crohn's disease. The CDR3 DNA follows: TGCGCCAGCAGCTGGCCGGGTCCCTTTTACAATGAGCAGTTCTTC. It translates to CASSWPGPFYNEQFF.